These 14 T cell receptor beta chains were sequenced from one sample in a study of cytomegalovirus exposure and HLA in healthy donors. The study ran its PCR with 60 Vbeta and 13 Jbeta primers. Method: immunoSEQ multiplex PCR; TCRdb's copy keeps in-frame clones and lacks some. The table lists 55,000 to 80,000 clones, around 70% of them singletons. Material for sequencing was PBMCs. The receptors were gathered from a man aged 40-49 years in good health and CMV-seropositive.

This chain connects TRBV7-3 to TRBJ1-6, with 9 bases aligning to TRBD1. The CDR3 runs to 15 residues. Trimming at V came to 5 bases and at J to 3 bases, leaving 2 bases not matched to a gene. Germline V gene data show CDR1 as SGHTA and CDR2 as FQGTGA. CDR3 loop: CASSLTGGYNSPLHF. CDR3 sequence (DNA): TGTGCCAGCAGCCTGACAGGGGGCTATAATTCACCCCTCCACTTT.

The chain employs TRBV11-2 and TRBJ2-6, with D perhaps TRBD1 (5 bases). CDR3 length: 19 amino acids. Germline lookup yields CDR1 SGHAT and CDR2 FQNNGV. Trimming took 5 bases from V and 0 from J, leaving 20 bases between them. The CDR3 sequence is CASSLLGAAWGSGANVLTF. CDR3 coding DNA: TGTGCCAGCAGCCTCCTAGGGGCCGCGTGGGGCTCTGGGGCCAACGTCCTGACTTTC.

This chain links TRBV29-1 with TRBJ2-7, with 8 nucleotides matching TRBD2. The V gene end was trimmed by 6 bases and the J gene end by 2 bases; junction bases not matched to a gene: 6. From germline, CDR1 is SQVTM and CDR2 ANQGSEA. CDR3 length equals 13 residues. The CDR3 nucleotides read TGCAGCGTGCAACTAGCGGCTCCCTACGAGCAGTACTTC. This gives the protein CSVQLAAPYEQYF.

This chain links TRBV19 with TRBJ2-7; the match to TRBD1 covers 7 bases. CDR1 is LNHDA and CDR2 is SQIVND in the germline V gene (reference sequence). This CDR3 region has 13 residues. The V gene end was trimmed by 5 bases and the J gene end by 4 bases; junction bases not matched to a gene: 5. The CDR3 is CASSQGTEYEQYF. In DNA, the CDR3 is TGTGCCAGTAGTCAAGGGACAGAGTACGAGCAGTACTTC. Full variable domain (outside the CDR3, taken from reference TRBV19 and TRBJ2-7): DGGITQSPKYLFRKEGQNVTLSCEQNLNHDAMYWYRQDPGQGLRLIYYSQIVNDFQKGDIAEGYSVSREKKESFPLTVTSAQKNPTAFYLCASSQGTEYEQYFGPGTRLTVT.

On this clone itself: Other DNA sequences in the same sample also yield this CDR3. The J gene is TRBJ2-3, the V gene TRBV4-1, with 13 positions matching TRBD2. J gave up 0 bases and V 3 bases, and 3 bases lay outside the gene matches. The CDR3 loop spans 17 amino acids. CDR1 and CDR2 (germline): MGHRA, YSYEKL. CDR3 bases: TGCGCCAGCAGCCACATGGGACTAGCGGGGAGCACAGATACGCAGTATTTT. Its protein is CASSHMGLAGSTDTQYF.

V gene TRBV6-1 combines with J gene TRBJ2-3; a possible D gene is TRBD1 (6 bases). Trimming took 8 bases from V and 2 from J, leaving 11 bases between them. Germline assignment: CDR1 MNHNS and CDR2 SASEGT. This CDR3 is 13 amino acids long. CDR3 sequence (DNA): TGTGCCAGCCGTGGGGGCCTCACAGATACGCAGTATTTT. Protein: CASRGGLTDTQYF.

This chain uses TRBV6-5 with TRBJ2-5; D remains unclear. The last part of the DNA fits TRBJ2-7 better; the J call may be wrong. Germline CDR1 MNHEY, CDR2 SVGAGI. This CDR3 is built from 16 residues. In DNA, the CDR3 is TGTGCCAGCAGTTACTCCGAGTGGTCAGGAACCTACGAGCAGTACTTC. The encoded protein is CASSYSEWSGTYEQYF.

The chain joins TRBV14 to TRBJ1-3; D is uncertain. CDR1 SGHDN and CDR2 FVKESK come from the germline V gene. This CDR3 is built from 17 residues. V dropped 2 bases and J dropped 7 bases, with 21 bases sitting between them. The CDR3 region is CASSQRIGDPLTNTIYF. For the CDR3, the DNA is TGTGCCAGCAGCCAAAGGATTGGAGACCCTCTTACGAACACCATATATTTT.

The rearrangement joins TRBV27 to TRBJ2-1; 8 bases agree with TRBD2. CDR1 and CDR2 from the germline V gene are MNHEY and SMNVEV (reference sequence). V was pared by 0 bases and J by 4 bases, with 8 bases of the junction left unmatched. The CDR3 runs 17 residues. This CDR3 is CASSLSSGVIAYNEQFF. The CDR3 nucleotides read TGTGCCAGCAGTTTATCTAGCGGGGTGATTGCTTACAATGAGCAGTTCTTC.

This clone was counted only a few times. The rearrangement links TRBV15 to TRBJ1-5, with D possibly TRBD1 on 5 matching bases. In germline, CDR1 is LNHNV, CDR2 YYDKDF (reference sequence). V lost 5 bases, J lost 3 bases, and 14 bases lay in between. This CDR3 has 15 residues. The CDR3 sequence: CATSVKDSLNQPQHF. CDR3 nucleotides: TGTGCCACCAGCGTAAAAGACAGCCTCAATCAGCCCCAGCATTTT.

This clone was found a few times. The chain combines TRBV5-1 with TRBJ2-7; possible D gene TRBD2, 6 bases. The germline V gene has CDR1 SGHRS and CDR2 YFSETQ. CDR3 length equals 14 residues. Trimming took 0 bases from V and 2 from J, leaving 9 bases between them. CDR3 sequence (DNA): TGCGCCAGCAGCTTGGCCGGGGAGGCCTACGAGCAGTACTTC. Residues: CASSLAGEAYEQYF.

The CDR3 here is CASSYWGGGADEQFF. Here the CDR3 DNA reads TGTGCCAGCAGCTATTGGGGCGGGGGGGCCGATGAGCAGTTCTTC. The chain links TRBV6-6 to TRBJ2-1; 9 bases fit TRBD2. Trimming took 6 bases from V and 8 from J; bases not matched to a gene: 11. CDR1 MNHNY and CDR2 SVGAGI come from the germline V gene (reference sequence). This CDR3 region has 15 residues.

This sequence joins TRBV29-1 and TRBJ2-3; 9 bases are a match to TRBD2. V dropped 4 bases and J dropped 3; count of bases not matched to a gene: 14. This CDR3 is built from 17 residues. Germline V gives CDR1 SQVTM, CDR2 ANQGSEA. The CDR3 bases are TGCAGCGTTGTTCTTTTCCAGCGGGGGGCCAGGACAGATACGCAGTATTTT. It translates to CSVVLFQRGARTDTQYF.

The chain carries TRBV7-6 and TRBJ2-5; tentatively, D is TRBD2 (5 bases). This CDR3 spans 15 amino acids. The V end lost 1 base, the J end lost 1 base, and 10 bases lay between the germline ends. Germline V lookup: CDR1 SGHVS, CDR2 FNYEAQ. Here the CDR3 DNA reads TGTGCCAGCAGCTTAGTACTGGGGAGCCAAGAGACCCAGTACTTC. Its translation: CASSLVLGSQETQYF.